This TCR beta chain was recorded in a study of T cell repertoires in cytomegalovirus infection. Across the whole study: Public signatures in TCR beta pointed to CMV infection and matching HLA type.

The germline V and J ends were trimmed by 5 bases and 6 bases, with 14 bases remaining between them. This CDR3 has 13 amino acids. TCRdb analysed the reads with MiXCR anew, one entry per CDR3 protein. In the table there are more than 200,000 distinct CDR3 sequences, 9.1% of which are singletons. This chain connects TRBV12-3 or TRBV12-4 to TRBJ2-7; either TRBD1 or TRBD2 may fit D (6 bases each). Sequenced input: PBMCs. The sequence derives from a human donor in good health (CMV status not recorded). Some clones in this sample may be carry-over from other donors' samples. The CDR3 nucleotides read TGTGCCAGCAGTCCCCTAGGGGGAGGCGAGCAGTACTTC. Residues: CASSPLGGGEQYF.